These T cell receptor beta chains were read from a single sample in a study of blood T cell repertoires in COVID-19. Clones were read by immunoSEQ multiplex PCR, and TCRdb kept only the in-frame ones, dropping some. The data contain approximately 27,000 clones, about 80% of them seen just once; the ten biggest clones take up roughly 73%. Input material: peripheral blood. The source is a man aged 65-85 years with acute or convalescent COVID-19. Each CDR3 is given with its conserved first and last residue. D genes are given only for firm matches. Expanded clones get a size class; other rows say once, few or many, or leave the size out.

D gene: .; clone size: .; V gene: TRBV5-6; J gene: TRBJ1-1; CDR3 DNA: TGTGCCAGCAGCCCGTTGATACAACTGAACACTGAAGCTTTCTTT; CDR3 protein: CASSPLIQLNTEAFF
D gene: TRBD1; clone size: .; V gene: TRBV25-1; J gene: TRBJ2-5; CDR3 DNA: TGTGCCAGCAGTGCGCTGGGACAGAAAGAGACCCAGTACTTC; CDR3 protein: CASSALGQKETQYF
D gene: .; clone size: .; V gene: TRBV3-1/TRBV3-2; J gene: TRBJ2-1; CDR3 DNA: TGTGCCAGCAGCTCTCGACTCGCCCCAACGGAGCAGTTCTTC; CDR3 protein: CASSSRLAPTEQFF
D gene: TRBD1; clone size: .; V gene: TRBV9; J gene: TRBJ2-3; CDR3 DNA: TGTGCCAGCAGCGTAGATGGGGACAGGAACACAGATACGCAGTATTTT; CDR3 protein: CASSVDGDRNTDTQYF
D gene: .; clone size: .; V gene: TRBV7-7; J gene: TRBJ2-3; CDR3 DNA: TGTGCCAGCAGCTTAGATGCGGGGGCAACAGATACGCAGTATTTT; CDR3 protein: CASSLDAGATDTQYF
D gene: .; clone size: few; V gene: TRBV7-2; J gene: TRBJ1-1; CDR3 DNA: TGTGCCACCACGGGGGGGGGCACTGAAGCTTTCTTT; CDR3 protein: CATTGGGTEAFF
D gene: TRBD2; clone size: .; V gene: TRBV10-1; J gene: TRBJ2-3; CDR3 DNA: TGCGCCAGCAGTGAGCCGACCGGGACTAGCGGGAGGGGGGGCACAGATACGCAGTATTTT; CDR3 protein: CASSEPTGTSGRGGTDTQYF
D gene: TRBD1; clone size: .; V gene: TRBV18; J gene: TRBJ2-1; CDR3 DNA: TGTGCCAGCTCACCCTACGGGACAGGGGGTGATAGGAATGAGCAGTTCTTC; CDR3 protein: CASSPYGTGGDRNEQFF
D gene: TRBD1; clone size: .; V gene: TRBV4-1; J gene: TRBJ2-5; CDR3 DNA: TGCGCCAGCAGCCAACCCCAGACAGGGGACCGAGAGACCCAGTACTTC; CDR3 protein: CASSQPQTGDRETQYF
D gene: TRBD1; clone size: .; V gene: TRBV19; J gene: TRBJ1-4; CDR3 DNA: TGTGCCAGTAGTTCCTCCGGGACAGTCCCCAACGATAAAGAAAAACTGTTTTTT; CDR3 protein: CASSSSGTVPNDKEKLFF
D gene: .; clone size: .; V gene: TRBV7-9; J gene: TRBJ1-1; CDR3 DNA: TGTGCCAGCAGCTTAGGTGTGGGCTTGAACACTGAAGCTTTCTTT; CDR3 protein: CASSLGVGLNTEAFF
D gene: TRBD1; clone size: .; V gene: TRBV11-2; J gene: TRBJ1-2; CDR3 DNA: TGTGCCAGCAGCCAACAATTTCAGGGGGATGGCTACACCTTC; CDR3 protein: CASSQQFQGDGYTF
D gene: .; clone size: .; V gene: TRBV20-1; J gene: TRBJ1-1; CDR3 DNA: TGCAGTGCTAGAGACATGGCAGAAGCTTTCTTT; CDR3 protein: CSARDMAEAFF
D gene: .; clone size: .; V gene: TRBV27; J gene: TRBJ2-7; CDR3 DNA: TGTGCCAGCAGACTCGACTGGGGAGGAGAGCAGTACTTC; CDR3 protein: CASRLDWGGEQYF
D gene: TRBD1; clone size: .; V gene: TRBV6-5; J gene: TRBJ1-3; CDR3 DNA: TGTGCCAGCAGACTAGACAGGGGTGGAAACACCATATATTTT; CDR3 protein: CASRLDRGGNTIYF
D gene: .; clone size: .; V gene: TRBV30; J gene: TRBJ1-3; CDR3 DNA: TGTGCCTGGACACGGGGCTCTGGAAACACCATATATTTT; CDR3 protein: CAWTRGSGNTIYF
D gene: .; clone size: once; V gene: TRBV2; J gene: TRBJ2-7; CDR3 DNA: TGTGCCAGCAGTGGACAGATTTCCTACGAGCAGTACTTC; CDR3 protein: CASSGQISYEQYF
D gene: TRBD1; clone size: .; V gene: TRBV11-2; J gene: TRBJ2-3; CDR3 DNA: TGTGCCAGCAGCGCAGGACAGGGGCCAGATACGCAGTATTTT; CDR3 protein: CASSAGQGPDTQYF
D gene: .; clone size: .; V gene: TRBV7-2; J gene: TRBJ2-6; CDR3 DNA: TGTGCCAGCAGCTTATTGGGGGCGCGGGTATCGGGGGCCAACGTCCTGACTTTC; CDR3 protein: CASSLLGARVSGANVLTF
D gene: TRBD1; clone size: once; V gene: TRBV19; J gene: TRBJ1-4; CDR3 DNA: TGTGCCAGTACCCCCCAACCGGGACAGAGCCCTTATGATGATGAAAAACTGTTTTTT; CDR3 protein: CASTPQPGQSPYDDEKLFF
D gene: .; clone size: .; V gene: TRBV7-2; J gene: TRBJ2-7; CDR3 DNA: TGTGCCAGCAGCGTTCCGGGGAGTGGTCTATTTGGGCAGTACTTC; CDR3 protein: CASSVPGSGLFGQYF
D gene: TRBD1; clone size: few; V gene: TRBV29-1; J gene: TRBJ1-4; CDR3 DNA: TGCAGCGTGACGCAAACTCCCGGGACAGGGGGCCGTGAAAAACTGTTTTTT; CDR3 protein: CSVTQTPGTGGREKLFF
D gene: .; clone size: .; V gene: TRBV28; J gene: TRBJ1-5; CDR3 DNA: TGTGCCAGCAGTTCCGGGTACCGCCGGGGCAATCAGCCCCAGCATTTT; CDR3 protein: CASSSGYRRGNQPQHF
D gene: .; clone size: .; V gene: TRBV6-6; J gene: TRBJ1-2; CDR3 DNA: TGTGCCAGCAAACCGGGGGGGGAGGGTGGCTACACCTTC; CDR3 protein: CASKPGGEGGYTF
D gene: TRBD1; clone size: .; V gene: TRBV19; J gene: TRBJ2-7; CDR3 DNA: TGTGCCAGTAGTTCCCAGGGGGAAACCTACGAGCAGTACTTC; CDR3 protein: CASSSQGETYEQYF
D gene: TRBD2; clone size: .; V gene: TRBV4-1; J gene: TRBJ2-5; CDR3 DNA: TGCGCCAGCAGCCGGAGAGGTCGGGCCCCAACGACTAGCGTAGGTTGGGAGACCCAGTACTTC; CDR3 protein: CASSRRGRAPTTSVGWETQYF
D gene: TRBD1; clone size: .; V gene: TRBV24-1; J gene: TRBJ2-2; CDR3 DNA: TGTGCCACCAGTGACTACAGGGGGCGAGGCACCGGGGAGCTGTTTTTT; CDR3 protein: CATSDYRGRGTGELFF
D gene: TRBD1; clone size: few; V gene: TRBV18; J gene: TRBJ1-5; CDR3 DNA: TGTGCCAGCTCCCCGGACAGGGATGGACAGCCCCAGCATTTT; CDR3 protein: CASSPDRDGQPQHF
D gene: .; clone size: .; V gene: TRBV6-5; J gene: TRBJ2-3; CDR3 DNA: TGTGCCAGCACCGAGACTAGAGCAGATACGCAGTATTTT; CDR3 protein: CASTETRADTQYF
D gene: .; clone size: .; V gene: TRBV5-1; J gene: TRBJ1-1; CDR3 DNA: TGCGCCAGCACCAGGGCGGGGTGGACTGAAGCTTTCTTT; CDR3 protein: CASTRAGWTEAFF
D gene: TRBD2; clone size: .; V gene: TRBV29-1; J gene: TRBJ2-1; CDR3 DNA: TGCAGCGCCCGGTCGGGGGGAGATGGGAATGAGCAGTTCTTC; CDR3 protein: CSARSGGDGNEQFF
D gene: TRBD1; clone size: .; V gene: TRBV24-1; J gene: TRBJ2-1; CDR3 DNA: TGTGCCACCAGTGACTCCAGGGGGTTTCGGAATGAGCAGTTCTTC; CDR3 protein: CATSDSRGFRNEQFF
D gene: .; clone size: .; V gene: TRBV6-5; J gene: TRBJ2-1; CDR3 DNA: TGTGCCAGCAGTTACACGGGGACTTCCTACAATGAGCAGTTCTTC; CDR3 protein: CASSYTGTSYNEQFF
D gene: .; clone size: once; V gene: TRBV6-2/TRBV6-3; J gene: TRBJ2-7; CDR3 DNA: TGTGCCAGCAGTTATCTCCGGTACGAGCAGTACTTC; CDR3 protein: CASSYLRYEQYF
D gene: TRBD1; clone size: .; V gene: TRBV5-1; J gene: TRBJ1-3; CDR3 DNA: TGCGCCAGCAGCTTACTACAGGGGGCGGCTGGAAACACCATATATTTT; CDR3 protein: CASSLLQGAAGNTIYF
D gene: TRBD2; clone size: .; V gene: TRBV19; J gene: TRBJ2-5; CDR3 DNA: TGTGCCAGTAGCACTGAACTAGCGGGAGGGAGGGAGACCCAGTACTTC; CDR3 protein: CASSTELAGGRETQYF
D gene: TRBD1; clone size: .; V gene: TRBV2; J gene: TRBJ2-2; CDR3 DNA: TGTGCCAGCAGTTTGGGACAGGCCTCGACCGGGGAGCTGTTTTTT; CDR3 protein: CASSLGQASTGELFF
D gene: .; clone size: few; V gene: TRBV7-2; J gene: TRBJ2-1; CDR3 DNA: TGTGCCAGCAGCTTAGAAGTCCGACAGACCGAGCAGTTCTTC; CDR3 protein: CASSLEVRQTEQFF
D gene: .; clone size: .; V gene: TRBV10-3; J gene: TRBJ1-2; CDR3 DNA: TGTGCCATCACCGAGAGAGGAATCAACTATGGCTACACCTTC; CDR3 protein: CAITERGINYGYTF
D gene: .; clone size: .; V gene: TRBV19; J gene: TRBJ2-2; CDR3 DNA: TGTGCCAGTAGTATAGGCAGGGGGACTGGCGGGGAGCTGTTTTTT; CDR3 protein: CASSIGRGTGGELFF
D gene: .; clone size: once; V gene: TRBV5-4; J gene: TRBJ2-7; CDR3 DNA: TGTGCCAGCAGCTTGGAGGAGGGTTTCGAGCAGTACTTC; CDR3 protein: CASSLEEGFEQYF
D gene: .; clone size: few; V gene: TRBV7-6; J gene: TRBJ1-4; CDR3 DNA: TGTGCCAGCAGTTCGAGGGGGTTTACTAATGAAAAACTGTTTTTT; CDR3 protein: CASSSRGFTNEKLFF
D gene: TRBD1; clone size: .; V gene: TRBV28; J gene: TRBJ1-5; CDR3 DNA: TGTGCCAGCACCCGTCAGACAGGGGCGGGCAATCAGCCCCAGCATTTT; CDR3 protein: CASTRQTGAGNQPQHF
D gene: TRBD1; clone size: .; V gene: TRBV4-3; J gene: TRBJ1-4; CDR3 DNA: TGCGCCAGCAGCCAAGACACTACAGGGGATTTTAATGAAAAACTGTTTTTT; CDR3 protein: CASSQDTTGDFNEKLFF
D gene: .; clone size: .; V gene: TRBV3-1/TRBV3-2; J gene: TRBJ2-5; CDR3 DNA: TGTGCCAGCAGCCCTAACCAAGAGACCCAGTACTTC; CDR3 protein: CASSPNQETQYF
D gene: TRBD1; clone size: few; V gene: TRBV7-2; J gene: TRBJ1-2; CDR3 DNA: TGTGCCAGCAGCTGGTTAACAGGGGGCGGCTACACCTTC; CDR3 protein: CASSWLTGGGYTF
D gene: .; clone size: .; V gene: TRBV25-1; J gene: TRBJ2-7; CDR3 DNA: TGTGCCAGCAGTGAATTGGGGGCGACCTACGAGCAGTACTTC; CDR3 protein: CASSELGATYEQYF
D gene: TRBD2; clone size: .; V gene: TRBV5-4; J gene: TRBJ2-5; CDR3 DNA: TGTGCCAGCAGCTTGGGTGGAGGGAGGGCCCAAGAGACCCAGTACTTC; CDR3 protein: CASSLGGGRAQETQYF
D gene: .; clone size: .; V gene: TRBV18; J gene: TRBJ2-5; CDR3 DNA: TGTGCCAGCTCACCAAACTCAATTCAAGAGACCCAGTACTTC; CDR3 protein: CASSPNSIQETQYF